This TCR beta chain was sequenced during a study of T cells in Graves' hyperthyroidism and ophthalmopathy. Looked up from germline, CDR1 is SGHNT and CDR2 is YENEEA. The CDR3 spans 15 residues. V lost 2 bases, J lost 4 bases, and 13 bases lay in between. RNA transcripts provided the source from which TCR beta CDR3 regions were amplified. HTBI primers were employed in a first-round RT-PCR of the TCR CDR3. TCRdb recomputed calls from the multiplex PCR reads with MiXCR, one row per CDR3 protein. The data hold about 410,000 distinct CDR3 sequences, with roughly 14% observed a single time. This clonotype was seen ten or more times.

Sequences were obtained from blood. The chain joins TRBV11-3 to TRBJ2-3; a possible D gene is TRBD2 (5 bases). The origin of this receptor is a man between 18 and 29 years old with Graves' ophthalmopathy. In DNA, the CDR3 is TGTGCCAGCAGCTTATACGCGAGGGAATCAGATACGCAGTATTTT. Amino acids: CASSLYARESDTQYF.